The 32 T cell receptor beta chains given below trace back to one sample, sequenced in a study of blood T cell repertoires in COVID-19. Some clones are missing from TCRdb's copy, which holds only in-frame ones; the method was immunoSEQ multiplex PCR. Here the sample spans around 250,000 clones, 86% being singletons. The sequencing input was peripheral blood. The source is a man of 80 years or more with acute or convalescent COVID-19.

The sample holds a few counts of this clone. The V gene is TRBV11-2, the J gene TRBJ2-1; D not certain. The CDR3 has 10 amino acids. The V end was cut by 10 bases, the J end by 8 bases, with 9 bases between. The germline V gene encodes CDR1 SGHAT and CDR2 FQNNGV. CDR3 in amino acids: CATKRDEQFF. The CDR3 DNA follows: TGTGCCACCAAACGGGATGAGCAGTTCTTC.

The chain links TRBV6-5 to TRBJ1-4; 9 nucleotides match TRBD1. Per the germline V gene, CDR1 is MNHEY and CDR2 is SVGAGI. V was pared by 4 bases and J by 8 bases, with 5 bases of the junction left unmatched. The CDR3 contains 14 residues. The CDR3 region has the DNA TGTGCCAGCAGTTCCGGGACAGGGCACGAAAAACTGTTTTTT. It codes for CASSSGTGHEKLFF.

V usage is TRBV7-9 and J usage is TRBJ2-5; the match to TRBD2 covers 8 bases. This CDR3 has 13 residues. J was trimmed by 5 bases and V by 4 bases; bases with no gene match: 3. Germline assignment: CDR1 SEHNR and CDR2 FQNEAQ (reference sequence). The CDR3 region is CASSSRGGETQYF. CDR3 in DNA: TGTGCCAGCAGCTCCCGGGGGGGGGAGACCCAGTACTTC.

The CDR3, as DNA: TGCGCCAGCAGCTTGGCCGGACAGGAAGGGTACGAGCAGTACTTC. This codes for CASSLAGQEGYEQYF. The chain links TRBV5-1 to TRBJ2-7; 7 bases are shared with TRBD1. The length of the CDR3 is 15 residues. Germline-derived CDR1 and CDR2 are SGHRS and YFSETQ. The V and J ends lost 0 bases and 4 bases, in that order; junction bases with no gene match: 7.

This clone showed up just a few times. The chain has TRBV7-2 and TRBJ1-2; 8 positions match TRBD1. CDR1 SGHTA and CDR2 FQGNSA come from the germline V gene. After removal of 1 base from V and 8 bases from J, the junction contained 6 bases not matched to a gene. This CDR3 has 14 amino acids. CDR3 in DNA: TGTGCCAGCAGCTTAGGGGGGACAGGACGGGGCTACACCTTC. This codes for CASSLGGTGRGYTF.

The chain combines TRBV15 with TRBJ2-7; a possible D gene is TRBD1 (5 bases). Trimming pared 2 bases from V and 5 bases from J, leaving 16 bases between. From germline, CDR1 is LNHNV and CDR2 YYDKDF (reference sequence). The CDR3 runs 15 residues. CDR3 DNA sequence: TGTGCCACCAGCAGAATCGACAGCCCGGGCCACGAGCAGTACTTC. Translated, it gives CATSRIDSPGHEQYF.

J is TRBJ2-1 and V is TRBV28; 10 positions agree with TRBD2. There are 15 residues in the CDR3. The V and J ends lost 5 bases and 5 bases, in that order; junction bases with no gene match: 6. Germline CDR1 MDHEN, CDR2 SYDVKM. The CDR3 spells CASSPSSGGNNEQFF. The CDR3 coding sequence is TGTGCCAGCAGTCCCTCTAGCGGGGGCAACAATGAGCAGTTCTTC.

The rearrangement links TRBV5-4 to TRBJ1-1; D perhaps matches TRBD1 (5 bases). CDR3 length: 13 amino acids. CDR1 and CDR2 from the germline V gene are SGHNT and YYREEE (reference sequence). Between the trimmed V and J ends, which lost 0 bases and 10 bases, there was a span of 13 bases. The CDR3 loop is CASSLEVQGRAFF. CDR3 nucleotides: TGTGCCAGCAGCTTGGAGGTTCAGGGTCGAGCTTTCTTT. Full variable domain (outside the CDR3, taken from reference TRBV5-4 and TRBJ1-1): ETGVTQSPTHLIKTRGQQVTLRCSSQSGHNTVSWYQQALGQGPQFIFQYYREEENGRGNFPPRFSGLQFPNYSSELNVNALELDDSALYLCASSLEVQGRAFFGQGTRLTVV.

This sequence joins TRBV28 and TRBJ2-1, with 7 nucleotides matching TRBD1. The length of the CDR3 is 16 residues. Germline V gives CDR1 MDHEN, CDR2 SYDVKM. V shed 5 bases and J 8 bases; nucleotides not matched to a gene: 15. The CDR3 is CASSLRQGLGLDEQFF. DNA for the CDR3: TGTGCCAGCAGTCTCAGACAGGGTTTAGGGCTGGATGAGCAGTTCTTC.

V gene TRBV5-8 combines with J gene TRBJ1-2, with D maybe TRBD1 (5 bases). CDR1 and CDR2 from the germline V gene are SGHTS and YDEGEE. This CDR3 spans 16 amino acids. The germline V and J ends were trimmed by 1 base and 0 bases, with 13 bases remaining between them. CDR3 amino acids: CASSLKTGATNYGYTF. The CDR3, as DNA: TGTGCCAGCAGCTTGAAAACAGGAGCTACTAACTATGGCTACACCTTC.

This chain joins TRBV3-1 (or the pseudogene TRBV3-2) and TRBJ2-2, with 8 bases identical to TRBD1. V was pared by 4 bases and J by 5 bases, with 6 bases of the junction left unmatched. The length of the CDR3 is 15 residues. CDR1 is LGHDT and CDR2 is YNNKEL in the germline V gene (reference sequence). CDR3 DNA: TGTGCCAGCAGCCGTCGGACAGGGTGGACCGGGGAGCTGTTTTTT. This gives the protein CASSRRTGWTGELFF.

This chain links TRBV18 with TRBJ1-5; no clear D. CDR3 length: 15 residues. Deletions cut 4 bases from V and 5 bases from J, with 15 bases between. Germline values: CDR1 KGHSH, CDR2 LQKENI. For the CDR3, the DNA is TGTGCCAGCTCACAAGGGTCCCCGAGGGATCAGCCCCAGCATTTT. This sequence encodes CASSQGSPRDQPQHF.

The rearrangement links TRBV11-3 to TRBJ2-4; TRBD1 matches 8 bases. The V gene end was trimmed by 5 bases and the J gene end by 6 bases; junction bases not matched to a gene: 3. CDR3 length: 13 residues. The germline CDR1 and CDR2 sequences are SGHNT and YENEEA. CDR3: CASSPTGGNIQYF. CDR3 DNA sequence: TGTGCCAGCAGCCCAACAGGGGGAAACATTCAGTACTTC. The entire variable domain, with the rest obtained from reference TRBV11-3 and TRBJ2-4, is as follows: EAGVVQSPRYKIIEKKQPVAFWCNPISGHNTLYWYLQNLGQGPELLIRYENEEAVDDSQLPKDRFSAERLKGVDSTLKIQPAELGDSAVYLCASSPTGGNIQYFGAGTRLSVL.

This chain connects TRBV5-4 to TRBJ2-3; D is possibly TRBD2 (5 bases). Germline V CDR1 and CDR2: SGHNT, YYREEE (reference sequence). This CDR3 region has 14 residues. Between the trimmed V and J ends, which lost 4 bases and 0 bases, there was a span of 9 bases. In DNA, the CDR3 is TGTGCCAGCAGCCCGGACTCTAGCACAGATACGCAGTATTTT. It translates to CASSPDSSTDTQYF.

The chain has TRBV19 and TRBJ1-5, with D perhaps matching TRBD1 (6 bases). The V gene's germline CDR1 is LNHDA and CDR2 SQIVND (reference sequence). The V gene lost 1 base and the J gene lost 0 bases, with 10 bases spanning the gap. CDR3 length: 16 residues. Here the CDR3 reads CASSIGTAYSNQPQHF. The CDR3 coding sequence is TGTGCCAGTAGTATAGGGACAGCATATAGCAATCAGCCCCAGCATTTT.

A remark on this clone: The junction does not match germline at one end; this may be a read error. This chain links TRBV7-7 with TRBJ2-5, with 7 positions matching TRBD1. Germline CDR1 SSHAT, CDR2 FNYEAQ (reference sequence). The CDR3 is made up of 13 amino acids. CDR3 loop: CASSLDREETQYF. The CDR3 DNA reads as TGTGCTAGCAGCCTAGACAGGGAAGAGACCCAGTACTTC.

This clone was counted a single time. This chain connects TRBV27 to TRBJ2-2, with 9 bases aligning to TRBD1. CDR1 is MNHEY, CDR2 SMNVEV, per germline (reference sequence). V dropped 3 bases and J dropped 7; count of bases not matched to a gene: 6. The CDR3 is 15 residues long. The CDR3 sequence: CASSLGDRVVGELFF. DNA of the CDR3: TGTGCCAGCAGTTTGGGGGACAGGGTTGTCGGGGAGCTGTTTTTT.

As for this clone: In the same sample, other DNA sequences code for this CDR3. The chain is built from TRBV28 and TRBJ1-5, with D tentatively TRBD1 (5 bases). In germline, CDR1 is MDHEN, CDR2 SYDVKM. The CDR3 totals 13 residues. Trimming stripped 6 bases from V and 7 bases from J, with 13 bases between. The CDR3 DNA follows: TGTGCCAGCAGCCCCGACAGTTTACAGCCCCAGCATTTT. The encoded protein is CASSPDSLQPQHF. The whole variable domain, filled in from reference TRBV28 and TRBJ1-5, reads DVKVTQSSRYLVKRTGEKVFLECVQDMDHENMFWYRQDPGLGLRLIYFSYDVKMKEKGDIPEGYSVSREKKERFSLILESASTNQTSMYLCASSPDSLQPQHFGDGTRLSIL.

The V call is TRBV5-4, the J call TRBJ2-3, with TRBD2 matching 7 bases. CDR1 and CDR2 (germline): SGHNT, YYREEE (reference sequence). The CDR3 contains 19 residues. With 3 bases clipped from V and 2 bases from J, the junction kept 18 bases outside the gene matches. The CDR3 nucleotides are TGTGCCAGCAGCTACACTCTTTTAGCGGGCGGGGTTCTCACAGATACGCAGTATTTT. As protein: CASSYTLLAGGVLTDTQYF.

V usage is TRBV2 and J usage is TRBJ1-2, with a tentative D call TRBD1 (5 bases). V lost 7 bases to trimming and J lost 6 bases, with 15 bases between them. There are 13 residues in the CDR3. CDR1 SNHLY and CDR2 FYNNEI come from the germline V gene. CDR3 sequence reads: CASTVGGVDGYTF. The CDR3 bases are TGTGCCAGCACGGTGGGAGGGGTGGATGGCTACACCTTC.

V gene TRBV29-1 combines with J gene TRBJ1-1; D unresolved. The CDR3 runs to 12 residues. V shed 7 bases and J shed 3 bases, with 12 bases lying between them. Germline V gene lookup returns CDR1 SQVTM and CDR2 ANQGSEA. CDR3 sequence: CSGSAGDTEAFF. In DNA, the CDR3 is TGCAGCGGGTCGGCCGGGGACACTGAAGCTTTCTTT.

V gene TRBV18 combines with J gene TRBJ2-7; 11 nucleotides agree with TRBD1. V trimming: 5 bases; J trimming: 6 bases; junction bases outside the gene matches: 6. CDR3 size: 14 residues. CDR1 and CDR2 (germline): KGHSH, LQKENI. The CDR3 DNA is TGTGCCAGCTCAACTCGGACAGGGGGCGGCGAGCAGTACTTC. It codes for CASSTRTGGGEQYF.

The rearrangement joins TRBV18 to TRBJ2-7; D perhaps matches TRBD2 (6 bases). Germline assignment: CDR1 KGHSH and CDR2 LQKENI. V shed 3 bases and J shed 9 bases, with 18 bases lying between them. The CDR3 has 14 amino acids. As DNA, the CDR3 is TGTGCCAGCTCACCCGAGGGGCCCGCGGGATGGCAGTACTTC. It yields the protein CASSPEGPAGWQYF.

J is TRBJ1-1 and V is TRBV29-1, with 10 bases aligning to TRBD1. The CDR3 sequence is 13 residues long. Germline-derived CDR1 and CDR2 are SQVTM and ANQGSEA. V lost 6 bases to trimming and J lost 3 bases; unmatched junction nucleotides: 4. CDR3 sequence reads: CSVRGQGDTEAFF. The CDR3 region has the DNA TGCAGCGTCCGAGGACAGGGGGACACTGAAGCTTTCTTT.

The V and J genes are TRBV27 and TRBJ1-1; TRBD1 is a possible D gene (5 bases). CDR1 and CDR2 (germline): MNHEY, SMNVEV (reference sequence). Trimming cost V 6 bases and J 2 bases, with 10 bases left between them. This CDR3 region has 13 residues. The CDR3 bases are TGTGCCAGCAGGGGGCACAGTAACACTGAAGCTTTCTTT. Translating it yields CASRGHSNTEAFF.

This chain uses TRBV15 with TRBJ1-2; D gene uncertain. The germline V gene encodes CDR1 LNHNV and CDR2 YYDKDF (reference sequence). Trimming pared 0 bases from V and 3 bases from J, leaving 26 bases between. There are 20 residues in the CDR3. The CDR3 reads CATSRDGWGGLTGLDYGYTF. The DNA for the CDR3 is TGTGCCACCAGCAGAGATGGTTGGGGAGGACTTACTGGTCTGGACTATGGCTACACCTTC.

The CDR3 here is CASSRTGGDYNEQFF. CDR3 nucleotides: TGTGCCAGCAGCAGGACAGGGGGGGATTACAATGAGCAGTTCTTC. This chain joins TRBV6-6 and TRBJ2-1, with TRBD1 matching 10 bases. CDR3 length equals 15 residues. After removal of 6 bases from V and 4 bases from J, the junction contained 6 bases not matched to a gene. The germline V gene encodes CDR1 MNHNY and CDR2 SVGAGI (reference sequence).

The V call is TRBV6-5, the J call TRBJ1-6, with 7 bases lining up with TRBD1. Trimming removed 0 bases from V and 8 bases from J; junction bases left unmatched: 4. The germline gives CDR1 MNHEY, CDR2 SVGAGI. The length of the CDR3 is 15 residues. CDR3 amino acids: CASSYSNRGDSPLHF. DNA for the CDR3: TGTGCCAGCAGTTACTCGAACAGGGGTGATTCACCCCTCCACTTT.

V is TRBV2 and J is TRBJ2-3; TRBD1 might be the D (6 bases). The CDR3 is 15 amino acids. V lost 5 bases to trimming and J lost 4 bases, with 16 bases between them. Looked up from germline, CDR1 is SNHLY and CDR2 is FYNNEI. The CDR3 region is CASSKAGVGSDTQYF. Written as DNA, the CDR3 is TGTGCCAGCAGTAAGGCAGGGGTTGGTTCAGATACGCAGTATTTT.

The chain joins TRBV9 to TRBJ1-1; D is ambiguous. CDR3 length: 13 amino acids. Germline loops: CDR1 SGDLS, CDR2 YYNGEE. The DNA of the CDR3 is TGTGCTGGTTGTCTGTGCGTCGGCACTGAAGCTTTCTTT. Amino acid sequence: CAGCLCVGTEAFF.

The genes are TRBV28 and TRBJ2-5; maybe TRBD1 (5 bases). V was pared by 4 bases and J by 1 base, with 13 bases between. The CDR3 consists of 15 residues. The germline V gene encodes CDR1 MDHEN and CDR2 SYDVKM. CDR3 loop: CASSYPGPSQETQYF. CDR3 nucleotide sequence: TGTGCCAGCAGTTACCCAGGGCCCAGCCAAGAGACCCAGTACTTC.

This sequence joins TRBV28 and TRBJ1-1; the match to TRBD1 covers 8 bases. Germline V gene sequence: CDR1 MDHEN, CDR2 SYDVKM. V lost 6 bases, J lost 6 bases, and 12 bases stayed unmatched. The CDR3 runs to 15 residues. CDR3 loop: CASSTRQGSIPEAFF. As DNA, the CDR3 is TGTGCCAGCAGCACTCGACAGGGGTCGATTCCTGAAGCTTTCTTT.